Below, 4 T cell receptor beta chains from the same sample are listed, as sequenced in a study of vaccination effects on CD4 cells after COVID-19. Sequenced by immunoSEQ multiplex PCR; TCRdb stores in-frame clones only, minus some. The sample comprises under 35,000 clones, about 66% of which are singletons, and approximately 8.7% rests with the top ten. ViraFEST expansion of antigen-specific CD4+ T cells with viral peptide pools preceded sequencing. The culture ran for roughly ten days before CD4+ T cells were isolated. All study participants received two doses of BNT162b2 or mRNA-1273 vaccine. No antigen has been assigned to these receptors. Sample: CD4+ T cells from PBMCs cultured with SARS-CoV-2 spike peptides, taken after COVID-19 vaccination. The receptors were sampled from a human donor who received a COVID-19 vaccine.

In nucleotides, the CDR3 is TGTGCCAGCAGTGAAGGGGAATGGCAGCCCCAGCATTTT. This sequence encodes CASSEGEWQPQHF. The gene calls are TRBV6-4 and TRBJ1-5; maybe TRBD1 (5 bases). V lost 3 bases, J lost 7 bases, and 10 bases lay in between. CDR3 length: 13 residues. CDR1 and CDR2 (germline): MRHNA, SNTAGT.

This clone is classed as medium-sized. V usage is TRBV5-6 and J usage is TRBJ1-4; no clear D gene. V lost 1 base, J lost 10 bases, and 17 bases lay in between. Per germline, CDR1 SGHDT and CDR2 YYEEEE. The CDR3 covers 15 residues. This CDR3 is CASSLLTPASGKLFF. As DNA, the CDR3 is TGTGCCAGCAGCTTGTTGACACCGGCGAGCGGAAAACTGTTTTTT.

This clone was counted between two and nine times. CDR3 sequence: CASSENPGQGADTQYF. CDR3 coding DNA: TGTGCCAGCAGTGAAAATCCGGGACAGGGGGCAGATACGCAGTATTTT. The rearrangement uses TRBV6-4 and TRBJ2-3, with 11 bases that match TRBD1. Germline CDR1 reads MRHNA; CDR2 reads SNTAGT. The CDR3 has 16 residues. V trimming: 3 bases; J trimming: 4 bases; junction bases outside the gene matches: 6.

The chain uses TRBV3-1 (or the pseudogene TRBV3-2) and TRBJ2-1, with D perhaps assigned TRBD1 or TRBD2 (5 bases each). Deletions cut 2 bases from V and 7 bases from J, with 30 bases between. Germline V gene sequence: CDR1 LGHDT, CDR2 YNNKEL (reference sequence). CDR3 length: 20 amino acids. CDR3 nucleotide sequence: TGTGCCAGCAGCCAAACAGGATACGGAGGAAAGAATTTTTCTAGGAATGAGCAGTTCTTC. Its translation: CASSQTGYGGKNFSRNEQFF.